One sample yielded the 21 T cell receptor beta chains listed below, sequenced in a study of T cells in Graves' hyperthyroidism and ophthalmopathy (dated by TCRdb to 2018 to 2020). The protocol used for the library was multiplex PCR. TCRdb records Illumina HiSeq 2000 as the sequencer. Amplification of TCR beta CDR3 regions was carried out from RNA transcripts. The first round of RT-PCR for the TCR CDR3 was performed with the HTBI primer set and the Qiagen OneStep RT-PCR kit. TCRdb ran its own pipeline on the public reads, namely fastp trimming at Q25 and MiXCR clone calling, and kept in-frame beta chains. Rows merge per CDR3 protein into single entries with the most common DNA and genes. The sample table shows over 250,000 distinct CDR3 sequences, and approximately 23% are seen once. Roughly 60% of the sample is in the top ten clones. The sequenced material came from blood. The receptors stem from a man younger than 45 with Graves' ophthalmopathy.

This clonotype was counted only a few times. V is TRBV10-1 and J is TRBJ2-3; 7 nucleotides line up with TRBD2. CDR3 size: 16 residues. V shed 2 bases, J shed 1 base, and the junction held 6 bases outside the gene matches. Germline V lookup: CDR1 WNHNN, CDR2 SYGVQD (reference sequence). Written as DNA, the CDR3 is TGCGCCAGCAGTGAGGGAATAGCGGGCCGCACAGATACGCAGTATTTT. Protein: CASSEGIAGRTDTQYF.

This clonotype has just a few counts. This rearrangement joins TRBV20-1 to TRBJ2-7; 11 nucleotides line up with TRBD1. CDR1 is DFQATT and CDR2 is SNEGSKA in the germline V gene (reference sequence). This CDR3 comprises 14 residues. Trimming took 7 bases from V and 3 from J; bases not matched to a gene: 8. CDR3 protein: CSVRRDRGNYEQYF. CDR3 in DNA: TGCAGTGTTCGCCGGGACAGGGGGAACTACGAGCAGTACTTC.

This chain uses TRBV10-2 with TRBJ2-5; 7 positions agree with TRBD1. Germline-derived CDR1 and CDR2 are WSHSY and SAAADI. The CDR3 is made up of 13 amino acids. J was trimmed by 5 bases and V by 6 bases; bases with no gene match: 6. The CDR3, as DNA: TGCGCCAGCAGCACGACAGGGTTGGAGACCCAGTACTTC. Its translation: CASSTTGLETQYF.

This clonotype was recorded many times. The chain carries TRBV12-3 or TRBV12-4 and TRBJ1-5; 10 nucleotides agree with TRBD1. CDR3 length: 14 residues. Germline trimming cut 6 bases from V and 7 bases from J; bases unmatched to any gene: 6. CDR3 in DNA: TGTGCCAGCAGACCCGGACAGGGGGTCCAGCCCCAGCATTTT. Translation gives CASRPGQGVQPQHF.

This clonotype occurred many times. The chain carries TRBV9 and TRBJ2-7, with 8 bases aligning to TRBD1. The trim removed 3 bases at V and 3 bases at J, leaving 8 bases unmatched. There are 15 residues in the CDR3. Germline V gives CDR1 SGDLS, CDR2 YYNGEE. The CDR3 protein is CASSASGQDYYEQYF. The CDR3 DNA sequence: TGTGCCAGCAGCGCCTCGGGACAGGACTACTACGAGCAGTACTTC.

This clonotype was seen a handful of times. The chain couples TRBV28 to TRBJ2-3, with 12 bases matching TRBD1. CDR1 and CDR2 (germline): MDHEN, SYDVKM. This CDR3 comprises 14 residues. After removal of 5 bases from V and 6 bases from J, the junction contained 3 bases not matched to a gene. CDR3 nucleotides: TGTGCCAGCAGTGGGGACAGGGGGCGCGATACGCAGTATTTT. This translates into CASSGDRGRDTQYF.

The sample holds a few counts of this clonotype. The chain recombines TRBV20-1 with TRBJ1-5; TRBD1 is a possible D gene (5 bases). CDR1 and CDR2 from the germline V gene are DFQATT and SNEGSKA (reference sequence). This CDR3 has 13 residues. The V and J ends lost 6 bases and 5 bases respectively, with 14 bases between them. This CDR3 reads CSAKTRGYQPQHF. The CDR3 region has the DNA TGCAGTGCCAAGACAAGGGGCTATCAGCCCCAGCATTTT.

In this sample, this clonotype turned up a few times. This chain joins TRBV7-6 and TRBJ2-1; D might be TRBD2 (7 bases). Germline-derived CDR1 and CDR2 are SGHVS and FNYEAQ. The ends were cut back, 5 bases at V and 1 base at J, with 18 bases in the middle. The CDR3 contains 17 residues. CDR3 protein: CASSPNVGGASYNEQFF. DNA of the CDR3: TGTGCCAGCAGCCCTAACGTTGGGGGGGCTTCCTACAATGAGCAGTTCTTC. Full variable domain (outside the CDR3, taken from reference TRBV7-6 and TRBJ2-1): GAGVSQSPRYKVTKRGQDVALRCDPISGHVSLYWYRQALGQGPEFLTYFNYEAQQDKSGLPNDRFSAERPEGSISTLTIQRTEQRDSAMYRCASSPNVGGASYNEQFFGPGTRLTVL.

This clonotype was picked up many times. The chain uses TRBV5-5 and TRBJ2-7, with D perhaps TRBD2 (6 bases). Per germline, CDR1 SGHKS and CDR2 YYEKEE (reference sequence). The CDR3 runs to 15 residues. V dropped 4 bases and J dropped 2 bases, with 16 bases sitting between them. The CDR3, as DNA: TGTGCCAGCAGCACAGCGCTAGCGAGGGCCTACGAGCAGTACTTC. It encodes CASSTALARAYEQYF.

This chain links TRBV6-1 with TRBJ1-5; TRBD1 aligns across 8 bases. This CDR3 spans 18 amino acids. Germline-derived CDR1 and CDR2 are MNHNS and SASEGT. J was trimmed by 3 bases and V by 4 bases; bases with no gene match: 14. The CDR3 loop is CASSVPRGQSPFNQPQHF. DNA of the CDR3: TGTGCCAGCAGTGTGCCCAGGGGGCAATCACCATTCAATCAGCCCCAGCATTTT.

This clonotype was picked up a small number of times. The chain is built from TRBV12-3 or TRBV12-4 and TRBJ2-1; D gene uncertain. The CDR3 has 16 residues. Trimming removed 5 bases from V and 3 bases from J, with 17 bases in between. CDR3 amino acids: CASSPGIGRIYNEQFF. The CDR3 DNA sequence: TGTGCCAGCAGTCCCGGAATAGGGCGGATCTACAATGAGCAGTTCTTC.

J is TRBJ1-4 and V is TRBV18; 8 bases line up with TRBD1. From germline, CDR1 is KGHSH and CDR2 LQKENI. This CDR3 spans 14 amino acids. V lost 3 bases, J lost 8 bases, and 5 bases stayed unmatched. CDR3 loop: CASSPGQGAEKLFF. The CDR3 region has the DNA TGTGCCAGCTCACCGGGGCAGGGGGCAGAAAAACTGTTTTTT.

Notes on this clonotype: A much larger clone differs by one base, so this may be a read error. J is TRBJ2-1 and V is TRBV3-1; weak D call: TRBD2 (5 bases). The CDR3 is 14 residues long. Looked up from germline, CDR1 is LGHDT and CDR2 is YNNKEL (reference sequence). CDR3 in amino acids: CACSEGVAFNEQFF. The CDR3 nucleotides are TGTGCCTGCAGTGAGGGAGTCGCCTTCAATGAGCAGTTCTTC.

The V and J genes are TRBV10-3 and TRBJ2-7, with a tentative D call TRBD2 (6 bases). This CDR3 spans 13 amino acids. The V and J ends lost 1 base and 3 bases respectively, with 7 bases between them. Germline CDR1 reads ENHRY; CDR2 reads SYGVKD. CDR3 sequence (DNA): TGTGCCATCAGTGAGTTGACTAGCTACGAGCAGTACTTC. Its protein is CAISELTSYEQYF.

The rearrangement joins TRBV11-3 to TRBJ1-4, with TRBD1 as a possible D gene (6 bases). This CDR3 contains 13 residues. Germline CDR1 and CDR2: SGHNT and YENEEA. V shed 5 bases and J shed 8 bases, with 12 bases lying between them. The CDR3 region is CASSENRVEKLFF. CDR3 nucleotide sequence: TGTGCCAGCAGCGAGAACAGGGTGGAAAAACTGTTTTTT.

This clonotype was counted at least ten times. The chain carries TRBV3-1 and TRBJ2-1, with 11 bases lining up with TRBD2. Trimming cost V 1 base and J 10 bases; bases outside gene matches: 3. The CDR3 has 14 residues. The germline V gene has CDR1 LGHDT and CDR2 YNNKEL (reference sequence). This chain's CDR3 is CASSQVSGRGEQFF. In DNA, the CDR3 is TGTGCCAGCAGCCAAGTTAGCGGGAGGGGAGAGCAGTTCTTC.

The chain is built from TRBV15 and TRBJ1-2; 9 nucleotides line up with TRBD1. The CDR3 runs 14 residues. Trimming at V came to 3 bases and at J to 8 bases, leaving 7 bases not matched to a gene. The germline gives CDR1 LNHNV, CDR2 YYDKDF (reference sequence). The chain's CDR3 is CATSSRDRVGGYTF. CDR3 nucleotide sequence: TGTGCCACCAGCAGCCGGGACAGGGTGGGAGGCTACACCTTC.

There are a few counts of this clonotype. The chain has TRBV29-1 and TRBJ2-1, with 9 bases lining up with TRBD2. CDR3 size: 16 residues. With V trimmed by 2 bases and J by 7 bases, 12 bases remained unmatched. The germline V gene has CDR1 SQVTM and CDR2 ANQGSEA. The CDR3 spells CSVESQGGRASNEQFF. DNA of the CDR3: TGCAGCGTTGAATCTCAGGGCGGGAGGGCCTCTAATGAGCAGTTCTTC.

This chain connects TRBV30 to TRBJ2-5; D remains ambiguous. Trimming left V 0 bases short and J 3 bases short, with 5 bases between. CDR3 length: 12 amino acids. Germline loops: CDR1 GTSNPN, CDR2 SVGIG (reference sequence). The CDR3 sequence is CAWSVLEETQYF. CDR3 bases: TGTGCCTGGAGTGTCTTAGAAGAGACCCAGTACTTC.

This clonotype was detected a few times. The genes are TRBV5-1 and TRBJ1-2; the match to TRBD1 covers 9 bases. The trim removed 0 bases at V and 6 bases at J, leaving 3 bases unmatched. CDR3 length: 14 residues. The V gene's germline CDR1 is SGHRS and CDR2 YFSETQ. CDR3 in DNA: TGCGCCAGCAGCTTGGGGGACAGGGTAAATGGCTACACCTTC. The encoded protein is CASSLGDRVNGYTF.

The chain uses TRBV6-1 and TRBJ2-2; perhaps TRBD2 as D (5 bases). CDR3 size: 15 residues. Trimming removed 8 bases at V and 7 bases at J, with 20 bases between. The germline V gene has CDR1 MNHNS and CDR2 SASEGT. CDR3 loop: CASGWTDRSNGELFF. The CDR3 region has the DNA TGTGCCAGCGGGTGGACTGACCGGTCGAACGGGGAGCTGTTTTTT.